These 27 T cell receptor beta chains came from one sample sequenced in a study of blood T cell repertoires in COVID-19. Clones were sequenced by immunoSEQ multiplex PCR, and TCRdb holds only the in-frame ones, with some missing. The sample lists 110,000 to 150,000 clones, 79% occurring once. Sequenced sample: peripheral blood. All receptors derive from a man aged 50-59 years with active or convalescent COVID-19.

On this clone itself: The junction departs from germline at one end; a sequencing error may be responsible. The V gene is TRBV5-8, the J gene TRBJ1-2, with D possibly matching TRBD1 (6 bases). This CDR3 region has 14 residues. CDR1 and CDR2 (germline): SGHTS, YDEGEE. The CDR3 bases are TGTGCCAGCAGTTTGGGCAGGGGTTTTCGCGGCTACACCTTC. Amino acid sequence: CASSLGRGFRGYTF.

This clone was seen more than once but under ten times. The J gene is TRBJ1-3, the V gene TRBV2; TRBD1 agrees at 8 bases. The germline CDR1 and CDR2 sequences are SNHLY and FYNNEI. The CDR3 is 14 amino acids. The ends lost 10 bases at V and 0 bases at J; junction bases unmatched: 5. The CDR3 coding sequence is TGTGCCACTGGGACAGGCTACTCTGGAAACACCATATATTTT. Amino acids: CATGTGYSGNTIYF. The whole variable domain, filled in from reference TRBV2 and TRBJ1-3, reads EPEVTQTPSHQVTQMGQEVILRCVPISNHLYFYWYRQILGQKVEFLVSFYNNEISEKSEIFDDQFSVERPDGSNFTLKIRSTKLEDSAMYFCATGTGYSGNTIYFGEGSWLTVV.

V usage is TRBV5-1 and J usage is TRBJ2-3; TRBD2 is a possible D gene (5 bases). V was cut by 0 bases and J by 7 bases, with 18 bases left in between. This CDR3 comprises 16 residues. Germline CDR1 reads SGHRS; CDR2 reads YFSETQ. In nucleotides, the CDR3 is TGCGCCAGCAGCTTGGGGGCACGGGGTGGAGGAAATACGCAGTATTTT. The encoded protein is CASSLGARGGGNTQYF.

This clone came up a few times. A read error may explain this, as a much larger clone is one base away. The identical CDR3 is also encoded by other nucleotide sequences in the sample. This chain joins TRBV6-5 and TRBJ2-1; 13 bases align to TRBD2. Trimming cost V 4 bases and J 5 bases; bases outside gene matches: 2. Germline loops: CDR1 MNHEY, CDR2 SVGAGI. The CDR3 sequence is 15 residues long. CDR3 residues: CASSFGTSGDNEQFF. CDR3 nucleotides: TGTGCCAGCAGTTTCGGGACTAGCGGGGACAATGAGCAGTTCTTC.

V and J are TRBV14 and TRBJ2-7; 7 positions agree with TRBD2. This CDR3 has 14 residues. Trimming at V came to 4 bases and at J to 7 bases, leaving 10 bases not matched to a gene. Germline V gene lookup returns CDR1 SGHDN and CDR2 FVKESK. The CDR3 region has the DNA TGTGCCAGCAGCCTTACGGGACTATCGGGAGAGCAGTACTTC. This encodes CASSLTGLSGEQYF.

This sequence joins TRBV21-1 and TRBJ1-1; TRBD1 is the table's D call, not checked against the DNA. TRBV21-1 is an annotated pseudogene. The CDR3 totals 13 residues. CDR3 sequence (DNA): TGTGCCAGCAGCAACAGGCGCTCCACTGAAGCTTTCTTT. Translated: CASSNRRSTEAFF.

V gene TRBV20-1 combines with J gene TRBJ1-2; 7 nucleotides line up with TRBD1. After removal of 6 bases from V and 12 bases from J, the junction contained 10 bases not matched to a gene. The CDR3 length is 11 residues. Germline CDR1 reads DFQATT; CDR2 reads SNEGSKA (reference sequence). Here the CDR3 reads CSARSTGDNTF. The CDR3 nucleotides are TGCAGTGCCAGATCTACAGGGGACAACACCTTC.

The V gene is TRBV27, the J gene TRBJ1-5; maybe TRBD1 (6 bases). The CDR3 is made up of 14 amino acids. The V end was cut by 4 bases, the J end by 3 bases, with 10 bases between. The germline gives CDR1 MNHEY, CDR2 SMNVEV (reference sequence). The CDR3 coding sequence is TGTGCCAGCAGTTACAACAGGGTCAATCAGCCCCAGCATTTT. This encodes CASSYNRVNQPQHF.

The chain combines TRBV19 with TRBJ1-2; D possibly corresponds to TRBD1 (5 bases). The CDR3 loop spans 14 amino acids. V lost 5 bases and J 8 bases, leaving 18 bases between the germline ends. CDR1 and CDR2 from the germline V gene are LNHDA and SQIVND (reference sequence). This CDR3 reads CASSPGGDGAGYTF. The CDR3 DNA sequence: TGTGCCAGTAGTCCGGGGGGGGACGGCGCCGGCTACACCTTC.

The CDR3 region is CASSLKSGQGAREGSNSGNTIYF. DNA for the CDR3: TGTGCCAGCAGCTTAAAATCGGGACAGGGGGCGAGAGAAGGATCCAACTCTGGAAACACCATATATTTT. The chain employs TRBV12-1 and TRBJ1-3; the table calls TRBD1, which could not be checked here. TRBV12-1 is tagged as a pseudogene. The CDR3 extends over 23 amino acids.

The chain couples TRBV7-3 to TRBJ2-3; no clear D gene. The CDR3 is made up of 15 amino acids. The V end lost 2 bases, the J end lost 1 base, and 10 bases lay between the germline ends. The germline CDR1 and CDR2 sequences are SGHTA and FQGTGA. The CDR3 sequence: CASSLAQVGTDTQYF. CDR3 DNA sequence: TGTGCCAGCAGCTTAGCGCAGGTGGGCACAGATACGCAGTATTTT.

The chain recombines TRBV19 with TRBJ1-5; perhaps TRBD1 as D (6 bases). CDR3 size: 15 residues. V was shortened by 5 bases and J by 3 bases, with 14 bases between the two germline ends. Germline CDR1 and CDR2: LNHDA and SQIVND (reference sequence). The CDR3 DNA is TGTGCCAGTAGTGAAAGGGGGTTCTACAATCAGCCCCAGCATTTT. It translates to CASSERGFYNQPQHF.

The rearrangement links TRBV29-1 to TRBJ2-7; 7 bases align to TRBD1. The germline V gene has CDR1 SQVTM and CDR2 ANQGSEA. The CDR3 is 14 residues long. V was pared by 4 bases and J by 2 bases, with 8 bases of the junction left unmatched. This chain's CDR3 is CSVGSQGVPYEQYF. CDR3 DNA sequence: TGCAGCGTTGGGTCTCAGGGGGTCCCCTACGAGCAGTACTTC.

This chain uses TRBV19 with TRBJ2-1; 14 nucleotides align to TRBD2. Per germline, CDR1 LNHDA and CDR2 SQIVND (reference sequence). Losses at the gene ends were 7 bases for V and 4 bases for J; bases not matched to a gene: 3. This CDR3 comprises 15 residues. CDR3 nucleotide sequence: TGTGCCAGTAAGAGGACTAGCGGGGGGTACAATGAGCAGTTCTTC. It yields the protein CASKRTSGGYNEQFF.

This clone was detected once. This chain links TRBV5-1 with TRBJ2-5; a weak D match, TRBD1 (5 bases). CDR1 SGHRS and CDR2 YFSETQ come from the germline V gene. The V gene lost 0 bases and the J gene lost 4 bases, with 10 bases spanning the gap. The CDR3 contains 14 residues. CDR3: CASSLVEGVETQYF. DNA of the CDR3: TGCGCCAGCAGCTTGGTAGAAGGGGTAGAGACCCAGTACTTC. The variable domain in full, with the rest retrieved from reference TRBV5-1 and TRBJ2-5, is KAGVTQTPRYLIKTRGQQVTLSCSPISGHRSVSWYQQTPGQGLQFLFEYFSETQRNKGNFPGRFSGRQFSNSRSEMNVSTLELGDSALYLCASSLVEGVETQYFGPGTRLLVL.

This rearrangement joins TRBV6-5 to TRBJ2-7; 11 bases align to TRBD2. The CDR3 sequence is 15 residues long. CDR1 is MNHEY, CDR2 SVGAGI, per germline. Germline trimming cut 5 bases from V and 2 bases from J; bases unmatched to any gene: 5. The CDR3 nucleotides read TGTGCCAGCAGTCGGTATAGCGGGAGGGCCTACGAGCAGTACTTC. Protein product: CASSRYSGRAYEQYF.

This clone was recorded once. This chain links TRBV9 with TRBJ2-2; weak D call: TRBD1 (5 bases). Germline V gene data show CDR1 as SGDLS and CDR2 as YYNGEE. This CDR3 is 14 amino acids long. The V and J ends lost 3 bases and 4 bases respectively, with 10 bases between them. CDR3 sequence reads: CASSAARVTGELFF. In DNA form, the CDR3 reads TGTGCCAGCAGCGCCGCCAGGGTCACCGGGGAGCTGTTTTTT.

The chain recombines TRBV7-3 with TRBJ1-1, with TRBD1 as a possible D gene (5 bases). Per germline, CDR1 SGHTA and CDR2 FQGTGA. The CDR3 sequence is 14 residues long. With 5 bases removed from V and 5 bases from J, the gap between germline ends came to 15 bases. The CDR3, as DNA: TGTGCCAGCAGCCCGGTCGGGGGGTTTACTGAAGCTTTCTTT. Translated, it gives CASSPVGGFTEAFF. Filled out from reference TRBV7-3 and TRBJ1-1, the complete variable domain reads GAGVSQTPSNKVTEKGKYVELRCDPISGHTALYWYRQSLGQGPEFLIYFQGTGAADDSGLPNDRFFAVRPEGSVSTLKIQRTERGDSAVYLCASSPVGGFTEAFFGQGTRLTVV.

The genes are TRBV5-5 and TRBJ1-6, with D unclear. The CDR3 covers 13 residues. Trimming left V 3 bases short and J 10 bases short, with 11 bases between. The germline gives CDR1 SGHKS, CDR2 YYEKEE (reference sequence). CDR3 coding DNA: TGTGCCAGCAGCTCGGACTCGGGGTCACCCCTCCACTTT. Protein product: CASSSDSGSPLHF.

CDR3 nucleotides: TGTGCCAGCAGCGGGCCCCCTACAGGTATCGGGTCTGGGGCCAACGTCCTGACTTTC. This encodes CASSGPPTGIGSGANVLTF. The rearrangement uses TRBV9 and TRBJ2-6; weak D call: TRBD1 (5 bases). Deletions cut 3 bases from V and 1 base from J, with 20 bases between. In germline, CDR1 is SGDLS, CDR2 YYNGEE. This CDR3 is built from 19 residues.

This clone was seen once. The chain recombines TRBV5-1 with TRBJ1-2, with 11 bases fitting TRBD1. Looked up from germline, CDR1 is SGHRS and CDR2 is YFSETQ. Unmatched junction bases numbered 6, after V lost 4 bases and J lost 4 bases. This CDR3 has 15 amino acids. CDR3 region: CASSPGQGDVYGYTF. The CDR3 DNA sequence: TGCGCCAGCAGCCCGGGACAGGGGGATGTCTATGGCTACACCTTC.

This chain joins TRBV6-5 and TRBJ1-5, with D perhaps TRBD1 (5 bases). The CDR3 has 14 amino acids. V lost 0 bases to trimming and J lost 5 bases, with 8 bases between them. The germline V gene has CDR1 MNHEY and CDR2 SVGAGI. This CDR3 is CASSYSAGYQPQHF. DNA of the CDR3: TGTGCCAGCAGTTACTCGGCAGGGTATCAGCCCCAGCATTTT.

J is TRBJ2-1 and V is TRBV7-2, with 8 bases fitting TRBD2. The germline CDR1 and CDR2 sequences are SGHTA and FQGNSA. The trim removed 5 bases at V and 5 bases at J, leaving 11 bases unmatched. The CDR3 runs 16 residues. As DNA, the CDR3 is TGTGCCAGCAGCGGCGGGGGGCCAATTTCGAACAATGAGCAGTTCTTC. Residues: CASSGGGPISNNEQFF.

The chain recombines TRBV28 with TRBJ1-2, with D possibly TRBD1 on 5 matching bases. The CDR3 runs 10 residues. Trimming pared 7 bases from V and 6 bases from J, leaving 6 bases between. Germline V gives CDR1 MDHEN, CDR2 SYDVKM. CDR3 coding DNA: TGTGCCAGCACAGGGAATGGCTACACCTTC. Its protein product is CASTGNGYTF.

The chain has TRBV5-1 and TRBJ2-3, with 8 positions matching TRBD2. This CDR3 is 15 amino acids long. Trimming removed 2 bases from V and 5 bases from J; junction bases left unmatched: 7. Looked up from germline, CDR1 is SGHRS and CDR2 is YFSETQ. Here the CDR3 reads CASSFNGRGLDTQYF. For the CDR3, the DNA is TGCGCCAGCAGCTTCAACGGGAGGGGGTTAGATACGCAGTATTTT. Full variable domain (outside the CDR3, taken from reference TRBV5-1 and TRBJ2-3): KAGVTQTPRYLIKTRGQQVTLSCSPISGHRSVSWYQQTPGQGLQFLFEYFSETQRNKGNFPGRFSGRQFSNSRSEMNVSTLELGDSALYLCASSFNGRGLDTQYFGPGTRLTVL.

This rearrangement joins TRBV5-1 to TRBJ2-3; no reliable D call. The CDR3 spans 16 residues. Trimming removed 4 bases at V and 0 bases at J, with 15 bases between. In germline, CDR1 is SGHRS, CDR2 YFSETQ. The CDR3 DNA reads TGCGCCAGCAGCCACGAGGCACTGATGAGCACAGATACGCAGTATTTT. Translation gives CASSHEALMSTDTQYF.

The chain recombines TRBV27 with TRBJ2-7, with 12 positions matching TRBD1. CDR3 length equals 14 residues. The junction had 4 bases not matched to a gene; V was cut back by 5 bases and J by 5 bases. Per germline, CDR1 MNHEY and CDR2 SMNVEV (reference sequence). CDR3 bases: TGTGCCAGCAGTCCGGGACAGGGGGCCCACGAGCAGTACTTC. Its protein product is CASSPGQGAHEQYF.